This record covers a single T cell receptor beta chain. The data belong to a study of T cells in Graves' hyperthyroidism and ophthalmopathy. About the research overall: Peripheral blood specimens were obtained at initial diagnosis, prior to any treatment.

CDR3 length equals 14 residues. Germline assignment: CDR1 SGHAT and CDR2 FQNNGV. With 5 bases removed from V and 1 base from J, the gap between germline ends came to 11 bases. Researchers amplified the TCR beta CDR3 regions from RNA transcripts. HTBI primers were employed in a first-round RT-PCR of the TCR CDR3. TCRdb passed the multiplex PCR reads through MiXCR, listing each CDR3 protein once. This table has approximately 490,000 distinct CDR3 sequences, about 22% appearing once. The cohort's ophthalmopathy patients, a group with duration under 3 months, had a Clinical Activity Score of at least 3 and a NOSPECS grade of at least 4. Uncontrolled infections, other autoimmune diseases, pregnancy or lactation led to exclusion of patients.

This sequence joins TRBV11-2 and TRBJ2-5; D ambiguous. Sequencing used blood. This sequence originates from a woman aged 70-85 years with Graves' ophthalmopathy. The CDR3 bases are TGTGCCAGCAGCAACCGGGCCTTCCAAGAGACCCAGTACTTC. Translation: CASSNRAFQETQYF.